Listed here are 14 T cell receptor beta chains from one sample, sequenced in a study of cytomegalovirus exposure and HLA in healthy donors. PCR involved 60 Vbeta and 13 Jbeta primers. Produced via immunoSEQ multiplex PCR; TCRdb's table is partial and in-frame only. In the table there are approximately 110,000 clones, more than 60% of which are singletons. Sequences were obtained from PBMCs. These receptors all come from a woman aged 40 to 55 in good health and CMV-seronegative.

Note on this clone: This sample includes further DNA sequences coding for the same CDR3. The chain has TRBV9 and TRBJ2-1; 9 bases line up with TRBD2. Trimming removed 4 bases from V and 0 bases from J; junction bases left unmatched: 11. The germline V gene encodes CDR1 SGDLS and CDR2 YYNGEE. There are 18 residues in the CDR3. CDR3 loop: CASSLSGTSRYSYNEQFF. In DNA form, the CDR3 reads TGTGCCAGCAGCTTATCTGGGACTAGCCGCTACTCCTACAATGAGCAGTTCTTC.

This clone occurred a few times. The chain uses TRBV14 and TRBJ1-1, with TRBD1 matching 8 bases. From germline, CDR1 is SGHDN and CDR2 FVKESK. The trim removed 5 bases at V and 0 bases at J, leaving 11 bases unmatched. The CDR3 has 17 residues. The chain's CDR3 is CASSSYRGLKMNTEAFF. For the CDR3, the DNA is TGTGCCAGCAGCTCTTACAGGGGGTTGAAAATGAACACTGAAGCTTTCTTT.

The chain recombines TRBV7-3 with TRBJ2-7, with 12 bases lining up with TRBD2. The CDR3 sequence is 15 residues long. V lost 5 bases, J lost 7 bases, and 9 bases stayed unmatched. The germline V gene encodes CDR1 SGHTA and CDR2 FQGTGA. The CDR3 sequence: CASSPRLAGVSEQYF. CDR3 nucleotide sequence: TGTGCCAGCAGCCCTAGACTAGCGGGAGTGAGTGAGCAGTACTTC.

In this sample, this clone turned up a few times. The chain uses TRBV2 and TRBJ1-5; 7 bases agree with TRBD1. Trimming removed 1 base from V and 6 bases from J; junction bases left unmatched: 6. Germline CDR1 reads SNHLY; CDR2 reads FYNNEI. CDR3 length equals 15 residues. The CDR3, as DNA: TGTGCCAGCAGTGAAGGGGACAGTATTTTTCAGCCCCAGCATTTT. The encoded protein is CASSEGDSIFQPQHF.

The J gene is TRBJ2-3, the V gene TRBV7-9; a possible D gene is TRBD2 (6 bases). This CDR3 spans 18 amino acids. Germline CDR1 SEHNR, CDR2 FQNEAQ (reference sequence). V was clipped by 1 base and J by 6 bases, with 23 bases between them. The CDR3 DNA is TGTGCCAGCAGCTTAGGTATTAGGTGGGAGGCAACCGACGATACGCAGTATTTT. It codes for CASSLGIRWEATDDTQYF.

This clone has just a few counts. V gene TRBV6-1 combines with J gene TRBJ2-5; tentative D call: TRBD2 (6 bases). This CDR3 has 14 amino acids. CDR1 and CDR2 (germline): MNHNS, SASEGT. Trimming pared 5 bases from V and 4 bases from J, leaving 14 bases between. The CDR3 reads CASSTGVTPETQYF. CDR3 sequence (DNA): TGTGCCAGCAGTACGGGAGTGACCCCAGAGACCCAGTACTTC.

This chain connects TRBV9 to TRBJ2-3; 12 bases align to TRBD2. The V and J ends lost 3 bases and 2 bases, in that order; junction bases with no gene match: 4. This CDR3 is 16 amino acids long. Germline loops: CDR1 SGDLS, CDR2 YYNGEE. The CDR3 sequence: CASSAGLAGTTDTQYF. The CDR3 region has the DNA TGTGCCAGCAGCGCAGGACTAGCGGGGACCACAGATACGCAGTATTTT.

CDR3 coding DNA: TGTGCCAGCAGCGGATGGACAGGGGGGGGGAACACTGAAGCTTTCTTT. Translated, it gives CASSGWTGGGNTEAFF. The chain joins TRBV5-8 to TRBJ1-1; 10 nucleotides match TRBD1. This CDR3 comprises 16 residues. Trimming removed 4 bases from V and 1 base from J; junction bases left unmatched: 7. Germline V lookup: CDR1 SGHTS, CDR2 YDEGEE.

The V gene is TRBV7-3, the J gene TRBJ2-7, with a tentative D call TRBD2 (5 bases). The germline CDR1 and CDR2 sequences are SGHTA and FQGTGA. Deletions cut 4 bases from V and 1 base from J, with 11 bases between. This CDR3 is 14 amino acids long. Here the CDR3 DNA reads TGTGCCAGCAGCTCAAGCGCGGGTTCCTACGAGCAGTACTTC. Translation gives CASSSSAGSYEQYF.

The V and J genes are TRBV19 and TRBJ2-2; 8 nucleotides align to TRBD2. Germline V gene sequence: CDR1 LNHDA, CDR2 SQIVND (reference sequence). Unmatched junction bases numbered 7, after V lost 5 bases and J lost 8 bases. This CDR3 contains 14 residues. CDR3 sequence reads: CASSRGGLWGELFF. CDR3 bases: TGTGCCAGTAGTCGGGGGGGGCTCTGGGGGGAGCTGTTTTTT. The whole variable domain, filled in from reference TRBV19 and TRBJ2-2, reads DGGITQSPKYLFRKEGQNVTLSCEQNLNHDAMYWYRQDPGQGLRLIYYSQIVNDFQKGDIAEGYSVSREKKESFPLTVTSAQKNPTAFYLCASSRGGLWGELFFGEGSRLTVL.

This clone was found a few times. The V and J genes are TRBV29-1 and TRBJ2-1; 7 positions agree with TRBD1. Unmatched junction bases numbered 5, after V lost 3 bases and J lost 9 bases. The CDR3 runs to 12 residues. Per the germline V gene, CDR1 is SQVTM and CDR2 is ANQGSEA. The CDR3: CSVEPGGSEQFF. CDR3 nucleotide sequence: TGCAGCGTTGAGCCAGGGGGTTCTGAGCAGTTCTTC.

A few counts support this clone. This chain's CDR3 is CASSAGEIYGYTF. The CDR3 DNA reads as TGTGCCAGCAGTGCTGGGGAGATCTATGGCTACACCTTC. The chain combines TRBV6-1 with TRBJ1-2; D gene uncertain. Germline loops: CDR1 MNHNS, CDR2 SASEGT. There are 13 residues in the CDR3. The V gene lost 4 bases and the J gene lost 4 bases, with 10 bases spanning the gap.

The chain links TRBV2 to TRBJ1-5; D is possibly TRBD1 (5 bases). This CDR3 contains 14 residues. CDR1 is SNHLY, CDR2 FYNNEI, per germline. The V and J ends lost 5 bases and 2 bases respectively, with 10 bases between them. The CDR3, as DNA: TGTGCCAGCAGTATGGGAGGGGGCAATCAGCCCCAGCATTTT. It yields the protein CASSMGGGNQPQHF. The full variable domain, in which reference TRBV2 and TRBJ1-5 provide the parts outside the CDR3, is EPEVTQTPSHQVTQMGQEVILRCVPISNHLYFYWYRQILGQKVEFLVSFYNNEISEKSEIFDDQFSVERPDGSNFTLKIRSTKLEDSAMYFCASSMGGGNQPQHFGDGTRLSIL.

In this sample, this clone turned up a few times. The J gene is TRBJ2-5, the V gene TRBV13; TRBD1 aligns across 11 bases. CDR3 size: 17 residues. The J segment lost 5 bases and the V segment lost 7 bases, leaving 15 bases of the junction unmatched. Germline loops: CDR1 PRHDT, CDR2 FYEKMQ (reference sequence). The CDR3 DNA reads TGTGCCAGCACCCAGCGAAGGACAGGGGGCCGAGGGGAGACCCAGTACTTC. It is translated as CASTQRRTGGRGETQYF.